A few counts support the clone carrying this TCR beta chain. The antigen remains unidentified. The sample comes from a study of T cells after yellow fever vaccination. TCR cDNA, made by 5'RACE template switching, carried an added universal primer site and UMIs. From the 5' RACE reads, TCRdb called clonotypes with MiXCR, one entry per CDR3 protein. The repertoire includes around 340,000 distinct CDR3 sequences, about 12% of them detected once, and about 3% sits in the top ten. Notes on the study in general: After the booster, 95% to 98% of CD4 and about nine tenths of CD8 primary-response clones were re-detected. Clonotypes found in both CD4 and CD8 compartments made up a small share.

The CDR3 consists of 14 residues. V was trimmed by 0 bases and J by 8 bases, leaving 11 bases between them. The receptor was derived from a man younger than 35 who received the YFV17D yellow fever vaccine. The chain has TRBV23-1 and TRBJ2-1; perhaps TRBD2 as D (6 bases). TRBV23-1 is an open reading frame whose function is uncertain. Sequencing was performed on CD4+ T cells sorted from PBMCs, taken 15 days after the yellow fever booster vaccination. The chain's CDR3 is CASSQSTSGYEQFF. The CDR3 DNA reads TGCGCCAGCAGTCAATCGACTAGTGGTTATGAGCAGTTCTTC.